The 8 T cell receptor beta chains listed next were all sequenced from one sample in a study of T cells in women clearing cervical HPV infection. Libraries were prepared by immunoSEQ multiplex PCR; TCRdb keeps only in-frame clonotypes and omits some of them. With under 35,000 clones in the sample, the ten largest clones hold 1.6%. Sequencing input: blood buffy coat. The receptors were sampled from a woman between 18 and 70 years old with a cervical HPV16 infection that either progressed to CIN3+ or cleared (not recorded which).

About this clone itself: The read terminates 3 residues ahead of where the CDR3 ends, so the germline J gene completes it. The V gene is TRBV12-3 or TRBV12-4, the J gene TRBJ2-7; 7 nucleotides match TRBD2. After removal of 3 bases from V and 3 bases from J, the junction contained 2 bases not matched to a gene. The CDR3 extends over 13 amino acids. Incomplete CDR3 DNA: TGTGCCAGCAGTTTCGGGGGGATCTACGAG. Protein product: CASSFGGIYE. The CDR3, in full, reads CASSFGGIYEQYF.

With respect to this clone: The CDR3 goes on 3 residues after the read ends, and that part is filled in from the germline J gene. The chain employs TRBV7-2 and TRBJ2-7; D is perhaps TRBD1 (6 bases). The CDR3 extends over 14 amino acids. Trimming shortened V by 5 bases and J by 3 bases, and 14 bases separated the two germline ends. Germline V gene lookup returns CDR1 SGHTA and CDR2 FQGNSA. Here the CDR3 reads CASSPTGTRYEQYF. The CDR3 DNA, read in part, is TGTGCCAGCAGCCCTACCGGGACACGCTACGAG.

Comment on this clone: The read ends 3 residues early relative to the CDR3; the germline J gene fills the gap. The gene calls are TRBV19 and TRBJ2-4; D is perhaps TRBD1 (6 bases). CDR3 length: 14 amino acids. Germline V gene lookup returns CDR1 LNHDA and CDR2 SQIVND (reference sequence). CDR3 bases read: TGTGCCAGTCGACTGGGACAAATCAGCTATGGT. Translation gives CASRLGQISYG. The entire CDR3 protein reads CASRLGQISYGQYF.

Worth noting for this clone: The read comes to an end 3 residues before the CDR3 does, leaving the germline J gene to fill in the end. The chain carries TRBV20-1 and TRBJ2-7, with TRBD2 identical over 14 bases. Germline trimming cut 4 bases from V and 6 bases from J; bases unmatched to any gene: 5. The CDR3 extends over 14 amino acids. CDR1 is DFQATT, CDR2 SNEGSKA, per germline (reference sequence). CDR3 loop: CSATGTSGSGEQYF. CDR3 bases read: TGCAGTGCTACAGGGACTAGCGGGAGCGGCGAG.

The CDR3 DNA, read in part, is TGTGCCAGCAGTTTCGGCGGGGGCTTCACCAGCATCGCAGATACG. This sequence encodes CASSFGGGFTSIADT. The entire CDR3 protein is CASSFGGGFTSIADTQYF. The gene calls are TRBV28 and TRBJ2-3, with D tentatively TRBD2 (7 bases). The CDR3 goes on 3 residues after the read ends, and that part is filled in from the germline J gene. V was cut by 3 bases and J by 4 bases, with 23 bases left in between. The CDR3 runs to 18 residues. The germline V gene has CDR1 MDHEN and CDR2 SYDVKM.

As to this clone: The read halts 3 residues ahead of the CDR3 end, with the missing end drawn from the germline J gene. The chain links TRBV30 to TRBJ2-5; TRBD2 matches at 8 bases. CDR3 size: 17 residues. Germline loops: CDR1 GTSNPN, CDR2 SVGIG (reference sequence). V lost 0 bases to trimming and J lost 5 bases; unmatched junction nucleotides: 14. The DNA read from the CDR3 is TGTGCCTGGAGTGTTCGACTAGCGTCAAACCCCGGGGAGACC. It is translated as CAWSVRLASNPGET. The CDR3 reads in full as CAWSVRLASNPGETQYF.

As for this clone: The CDR3 extends 3 residues past the end of the read, so its final part is completed from the germline J gene. This chain connects TRBV5-1 to TRBJ2-3; 11 bases are a match to TRBD2. The CDR3 extends over 15 amino acids. Germline CDR1 and CDR2: SGHRS and YFSETQ. V lost 1 base to trimming and J lost 6 bases; unmatched junction nucleotides: 4. The CDR3 sequence is CASSLTSGRDDTQYF. CDR3 DNA (partial): TGCGCCAGCAGCTTGACTAGCGGGAGAGACGATACG.

In the case of this clone: The read stops 3 residues short of the end of the CDR3; the missing end is completed from the germline J gene. The chain employs TRBV18 and TRBJ1-4, with 10 bases identical to TRBD1. This CDR3 spans 14 amino acids. The germline V gene encodes CDR1 KGHSH and CDR2 LQKENI. J lost 7 bases, V lost 2 bases, and 1 base had no gene match. The CDR3 here is CASSPGQGVEKLFF. CDR3 DNA, as far as it was read: TGTGCCAGCTCACCAGGACAGGGGGTTGAAAAA. Supplemented by reference TRBV18 and TRBJ1-4, the full variable domain reads NAGVMQNPRHLVRRRGQEARLRCSPMKGHSHVYWYRQLPEEGLKFMVYLQKENIIDESGMPKERFSAEFPKEGPSILRIQQVVRGDSAAYFCASSPGQGVEKLFFGSGTQLSVL.